This T cell receptor (beta chain) appears in the sequencing data of a study of T cell repertoires and HLA-DP antigens. Only in-frame clones appear in the TCRdb table, and some are missing; sequencing was by immunoSEQ multiplex PCR. This sample yields roughly 2,000 clones, of which around 70% are seen a single time; 45% to 50% belongs to the top ten. After approximately 2 weeks, CD4+ cells were restimulated approximately a day with the same allogeneic DPB1. Retrovirally transduced HeLa cells with HLA-DPA1/DPB1, HLA-DM, invariant chain and CD80 served as stimulators. The sample comprised CD137- CD4+ T cells from cultured PBMCs. This clonotype originated in a man in his fifties in good health and CMV-seronegative.

This chain's CDR3 is CASSPSGTSYEQYF. As DNA, the CDR3 is TGTGCCAGCTCTCCCTCCGGTACCTCCTACGAGCAGTACTTC. The rearrangement links TRBV18 to TRBJ2-7; no definite D call. V lost 6 bases and J lost 0, with 12 bases in between. There are 14 residues in the CDR3. Germline assignment: CDR1 KGHSH and CDR2 LQKENI.